This is a list of T cell receptor beta chains from one sample in a study of shared clonotypes between healthy human individuals. Assay used: immunoSEQ multiplex PCR; TCRdb lists only in-frame clones, some missing. The sample consists of about 1,500,000 clones, 96% of them appearing once. The sample was naive CD4+ T cells sorted from blood. These receptors were taken from a man aged 25-45 years in good health. The CDR3 runs from the conserved cysteine through the conserved F or W. D genes are given only for firm matches. Only part of the rows carry a size: once, few, many, or a class if the clone is expanded.

d_call j_call v_call clone_size cdr3_nt cdr3_aa
NA TRBJ1-2 TRBV9 NA TGTGCCAGCAGCGTAGCCCCAGACAGGCCTAACTATGGCTACACCTTC CASSVAPDRPNYGYTF
NA TRBJ2-3 TRBV7-8 once TGTGCCAGCACCCAGATCCTCCGGGATACGCAGTATTTT CASTQILRDTQYF
TRBD2 TRBJ2-3 TRBV28 NA TGTGCCAGCAGTTTTCGCGGCGGGAGTATCCCAGATACGCAGTATTTT CASSFRGGSIPDTQYF
NA TRBJ1-2 TRBV19 NA TGTGCCAGTAGAAAGAGGGGGGGCGATGGCTACACCTTC CASRKRGGDGYTF
NA TRBJ2-5 TRBV7-8 NA TGTGCCAGCAGTCCAGGATGGGAGACCCAGTACTTC CASSPGWETQYF
NA TRBJ2-3 TRBV5-6 NA TGTGCCAGCAGCTTGGCCAGAGATGGACGGTTCACAGATACGCAGTATTTT CASSLARDGRFTDTQYF
NA TRBJ2-1 TRBV30 NA TGTGCCTGGGCCACGGGAGTTGAGCAGTTCTTC CAWATGVEQFF
NA TRBJ2-5 TRBV29-1 once TGCAGCGTCGGACCAGGGACCCTAGAGACCCAGTACTTC CSVGPGTLETQYF
NA TRBJ1-5 TRBV28 once TGTGCCAGCAGTTTATCGGTCTGGTCTCATCAGCCCCAGCATTTT CASSLSVWSHQPQHF
NA TRBJ2-5 TRBV19 once TGTGCCAGTAGAAGGACAAGCTCGTACCAAGAGACCCAGTACTTC CASRRTSSYQETQYF
NA TRBJ2-1 TRBV10-3 NA TGTGCCATCAGTGAGGGTGTGCCCGAGCAGTTCTTC CAISEGVPEQFF
NA TRBJ1-2 TRBV21-1 NA TGTGCCAGCAGCGGGGGCCCCTATGGCTACACCTTC CASSGGPYGYTF
TRBD2 TRBJ2-7 TRBV28 NA TGTGCCAGCAGTTTGGGAGGGCTAGCGGCCTACGCGCAGTACTTC CASSLGGLAAYAQYF
NA TRBJ2-1 TRBV6-5 NA TGTGCCAGCAGCTCCAGTAGCTCCTACAATGAGCAGTTCTTC CASSSSSSYNEQFF
NA TRBJ2-3 TRBV7-2 NA TGTGCCAGCAGCTTAGCGGGATCCTGGCGGACAGATACGCAGTATTTT CASSLAGSWRTDTQYF
TRBD1 TRBJ1-4 TRBV2 NA TGTGCCAGCAGTGAAGAGAGGACAGGGGTCAGTGAAAAACTGTTTTTT CASSEERTGVSEKLFF
NA TRBJ2-2 TRBV9 NA TGTGCCAGCAGCGAAGGGGAAATAGGGGAGCTGTTTTTT CASSEGEIGELFF
NA TRBJ2-1 TRBV10-2 NA TGCGCCAGCATGGCAAAGCGGGCGTTTTCCTACAATGAGCAGTTCTTC CASMAKRAFSYNEQFF
NA TRBJ1-1 TRBV15 NA TGTGCCACCAGCAGAGATATGAGGCGGACAGAAGCTTTCTTT CATSRDMRRTEAFF
TRBD1 TRBJ1-5 TRBV28 once TGTGCCAGCAGTCTCGGACAGGGACTAAGGAAGCCCCAGCATTTT CASSLGQGLRKPQHF
TRBD1 TRBJ2-1 TRBV9 NA TGTGCCAGCAGCGCTAGGACAGGGAGCAAGGATGAGCAGTTCTTC CASSARTGSKDEQFF
TRBD2 TRBJ2-1 TRBV6-5 NA TGTGCCAGCAGGGAGACTAGCGGCTACAATGAGCAGTTCTTC CASRETSGYNEQFF
NA TRBJ1-5 TRBV9 once TGTGCCAGCAGCCCCACAGGTATTGGCAATCAGCCCCAGCATTTT CASSPTGIGNQPQHF
NA TRBJ1-2 TRBV27 NA TGTGCCAGCAGTCCCCTCCTTGCCGGGGGGTACAACTATGGCTACACCTTC CASSPLLAGGYNYGYTF
TRBD2 TRBJ2-1 TRBV30 once TGTGCCTGGAGTGTCGGGCTAGCGGGAGGGTATGAGCAGTTCTTC CAWSVGLAGGYEQFF
NA TRBJ2-5 TRBV9 NA TGTGCCAGCAGCGTAGCTCGTCTAAGCGGCCAAGAGACCCAGTACTTC CASSVARLSGQETQYF
TRBD2 TRBJ2-1 TRBV10-3 NA TGTGCCATCAGCATAGCGGGAGTCCACAATGAGCAGTTCTTC CAISIAGVHNEQFF
TRBD2 TRBJ2-1 TRBV28 once TGTGCCACAGCGGGAGTCTACAATGAGCAGTTCTTC CATAGVYNEQFF
NA TRBJ1-3 TRBV19 NA TGTGCCAGTGCACAGAAATCTGGAAACACCATATATTTT CASAQKSGNTIYF
TRBD1 TRBJ1-1 TRBV18 NA TGTGCCAGCTCACCGGGACAGGGGTTAACTGAAGCTTTCTTT CASSPGQGLTEAFF
TRBD1 TRBJ1-5 TRBV7-8 NA TGTGCCAGCAGTCAAACAGGACAGGGGGCAAATCAGCCCCAGCATTTT CASSQTGQGANQPQHF
NA TRBJ2-3 TRBV5-1 NA TGCGCCAGCAGCTTGCCCGGGACGGAGCAGTATTTT CASSLPGTEQYF
NA TRBJ2-2 TRBV4-2 NA TGTGCCAGCAGCCAAGAGGTCGGGGAGCTGTTTTTT CASSQEVGELFF
TRBD2 TRBJ2-3 TRBV11-3 NA TGTGCCAGCAGCCCTACTTTTAGCGGGGAACCGAGAAGAGATACGCAGTATTTT CASSPTFSGEPRRDTQYF
TRBD2 TRBJ2-7 TRBV4-3 NA TGCGCCAGCAGCCAGAAACTAGCGGGCGATTTCCACTACGAGCAGTACTTC CASSQKLAGDFHYEQYF
NA TRBJ1-5 TRBV4-3 NA TGCGCCAGCAGCCAAGATCATGGATGGAATCAGCCCCAGCATTTT CASSQDHGWNQPQHF
TRBD1 TRBJ2-1 TRBV6-6 NA TGTGCCAGCAGTTACGGGACAGGCCGTTACAATGAGCAGTTCTTC CASSYGTGRYNEQFF
TRBD1 TRBJ1-5 TRBV15 NA TGTGCCACCGGAAGGGACAGAGTGGGAAATCAGCCCCAGCATTTT CATGRDRVGNQPQHF
TRBD2 TRBJ2-7 TRBV4-2 NA TGTGCCAGCAGCCAAGTGTCTAGCGGGACCTACGAGCAGTACTTC CASSQVSSGTYEQYF
NA TRBJ2-1 TRBV2 NA TGTGCCAGCAGTGTCGACAGTGACAATGAGCAGTTCTTC CASSVDSDNEQFF
NA TRBJ2-5 TRBV7-9 NA TGTGCCAGCAGCTTAATCCAGGGGAGGGGCGGAGAGACCCAGTACTTC CASSLIQGRGGETQYF
NA TRBJ2-2 TRBV7-2 NA TGTGCCAGCAGCTTAAATCTGTGGCTGATAAACACCGGGGAGCTGTTTTTT CASSLNLWLINTGELFF
TRBD1 TRBJ1-5 TRBV6-1 few TGTGCCAGCATGGACAGGAGGCATCAGCCCCAGCATTTT CASMDRRHQPQHF
NA TRBJ1-4 TRBV7-9 NA TGTGCCAGCAGCCCCCCAGGGTCAACCGCAACTAATGAAAAACTGTTTTTT CASSPPGSTATNEKLFF
NA TRBJ2-2 TRBV27 NA TGTGCCAGCAAACCGGGACGGCTGAACACCGGGGAGCTGTTTTTT CASKPGRLNTGELFF
TRBD1 TRBJ2-7 TRBV10-2 NA TGCGCCAGCCGGGACAGGGATTACGAGCAGTACTTC CASRDRDYEQYF
NA TRBJ2-7 TRBV6-5 NA TGTGCCAGCAGTTACCGTAGCGGCGGGCTCCCCTACGAGCAGTACTTC CASSYRSGGLPYEQYF
TRBD2 TRBJ2-5 TRBV5-4 NA TGTGCCAGCAGCTTGGGGGGACTAGCGGGAGGGCCCCCCGGGGAGACCCAGTACTTC CASSLGGLAGGPPGETQYF
TRBD1 TRBJ2-7 TRBV6-6 NA TGTGCCAGCAGGGGGGACAGGGGCTTTACCTACGAGCAGTACTTC CASRGDRGFTYEQYF